These 29 T cell receptor beta chains were sequenced from one sample in a study of blood T cell repertoires in COVID-19. Clones were sequenced by immunoSEQ multiplex PCR, and TCRdb holds only the in-frame ones, with some missing. The data show under 250,000 clones, about nine tenths seen once. The specimen sequenced was peripheral blood. The receptors derive from a woman aged 55-75 years who had recovered from COVID-19.

This clone was recorded a few times. This chain links TRBV29-1 with TRBJ1-1, with D possibly TRBD1 on 5 matching bases. Germline V gives CDR1 SQVTM, CDR2 ANQGSEA. The V and J ends lost 4 bases and 6 bases respectively, with 12 bases between them. CDR3 length equals 12 residues. CDR3 nucleotide sequence: TGCAGCGTTGTCGGCGAAGGGGCTGAAGCTTTCTTT. Amino acid sequence: CSVVGEGAEAFF.

This clone was picked up one time. The CDR3 sequence is CASSYVAGTEAFF. As DNA, the CDR3 is TGTGCCAGCAGTTACGTGGCAGGCACTGAAGCTTTCTTT. The V call is TRBV6-2 or TRBV6-3, the J call TRBJ1-1, with no clear D. V gave up 2 bases and J gave up 4 bases, with 8 bases separating them. The CDR3 covers 13 residues. The germline gives CDR1 MNHEY, CDR2 SVGEGT.

The V call is TRBV4-2, the J call TRBJ1-2; D uncertain. V was clipped by 4 bases and J by 3 bases, with 12 bases between them. This CDR3 has 14 residues. Germline lookup yields CDR1 LGHNA and CDR2 YNFKEQ. The CDR3 sequence is CASSRRVTDYGYTF. Written as DNA, the CDR3 is TGTGCCAGCAGCCGGCGGGTCACGGACTATGGCTACACCTTC.

The rearrangement links TRBV4-3 to TRBJ2-7, with TRBD2 matching 10 bases. V was clipped by 4 bases and J by 2 bases; unmatched bases: 5. The CDR3 consists of 15 residues. Germline-derived CDR1 and CDR2 are LGHNA and YSLEER. The CDR3 DNA follows: TGCGCCAGCAGCCTCGGCAGCGGGGGGGCCTACGAGCAGTACTTC. This encodes CASSLGSGGAYEQYF.

The rearrangement uses TRBV5-8 and TRBJ1-6; TRBD1 agrees at 11 bases. Germline CDR1 reads SGHTS; CDR2 reads YDEGEE. CDR3 length: 20 amino acids. Trimming cost V 5 bases and J 0 bases; bases outside gene matches: 13. The CDR3 region is CASRYRTGGSLSSYNSPLHF. CDR3 DNA sequence: TGTGCCAGCAGGTATCGGACAGGGGGCTCGCTGAGCTCCTATAATTCACCCCTCCACTTT.

J is TRBJ1-2 and V is TRBV28; a possible D gene is TRBD1 (6 bases). This CDR3 has 16 amino acids. The germline V and J ends were trimmed by 4 bases and 0 bases, with 15 bases remaining between them. Per the germline V gene, CDR1 is MDHEN and CDR2 is SYDVKM. The DNA of the CDR3 is TGTGCCAGCAGTTCACAGGGTGGAGACACTAACTATGGCTACACCTTC. Translating gives CASSSQGGDTNYGYTF.

CDR3 amino acids: CASSVGTSQRAFF. DNA for the CDR3: TGTGCCAGCAGCGTAGGGACATCTCAAAGAGCTTTCTTT. The J gene is TRBJ1-1, the V gene TRBV9, with D possibly matching TRBD1 (5 bases). Trimming cost V 0 bases and J 10 bases, with 13 bases left between them. Looked up from germline, CDR1 is SGDLS and CDR2 is YYNGEE. This CDR3 has 13 residues.

This chain joins TRBV28 and TRBJ2-3; D is ambiguous. V dropped 5 bases and J dropped 0 bases, with 6 bases sitting between them. CDR1 and CDR2 (germline): MDHEN, SYDVKM. CDR3 length equals 13 residues. CDR3 DNA sequence: TGTGCCAGCAGTAATCCGAGCACAGATACGCAGTATTTT. This codes for CASSNPSTDTQYF.

The chain has TRBV21-1 and TRBJ1-5; the DNA was not used to check the table's D call, TRBD1. TRBV21-1 is shown as a pseudogene. The CDR3 sequence is 21 residues long. CDR3: CASSRFKSAPGQGAFDQPQHF. CDR3 DNA: TGTGCCAGCAGCAGGTTCAAGTCGGCCCCGGGACAGGGGGCTTTCGATCAGCCCCAGCATTTT.

This chain links TRBV29-1 with TRBJ1-2, with 7 bases lining up with TRBD1. There are 13 residues in the CDR3. The germline CDR1 and CDR2 sequences are SQVTM and ANQGSEA. The V and J ends lost 3 bases and 5 bases, in that order; junction bases with no gene match: 6. The CDR3 coding sequence is TGCAGCGTTGACCCCAGGGGGGCTTATGGCTACACCTTC. Translation gives CSVDPRGAYGYTF.

The chain combines TRBV5-5 with TRBJ2-5; maybe TRBD1 (5 bases). The CDR3 runs to 14 residues. V was cut by 3 bases and J by 5 bases, with 14 bases left in between. Germline CDR1 reads SGHKS; CDR2 reads YYEKEE (reference sequence). The CDR3 is CASSSLRVWETQYF. For the CDR3, the DNA is TGTGCCAGCAGCTCGCTCAGGGTGTGGGAGACCCAGTACTTC.

This clone was observed a handful of times. CDR3 sequence reads: CASSGSGGETQYF. CDR3 in DNA: TGTGCCAGCAGCGGTAGCGGGGGAGAGACCCAGTACTTC. The chain links TRBV7-9 to TRBJ2-5; the match to TRBD2 covers 9 bases. The CDR3 consists of 13 residues. Trimming cost V 5 bases and J 4 bases; bases outside gene matches: 2. Germline V CDR1 and CDR2: SEHNR, FQNEAQ (reference sequence).

CDR3 nucleotide sequence: TGTGCCAGCAGCTTGGTCGGATCAACAGGGGAATATGGCTACACCTTC. It specifies CASSLVGSTGEYGYTF. This chain joins TRBV5-6 and TRBJ1-2; 7 nucleotides align to TRBD1. Trimming at V came to 0 bases and at J to 5 bases, leaving 10 bases not matched to a gene. The CDR3 is made up of 16 amino acids. CDR1 is SGHDT and CDR2 is YYEEEE in the germline V gene.

The chain combines TRBV7-2 with TRBJ1-1, with D possibly matching TRBD1 (6 bases). V lost 5 bases and J lost 7, with 11 bases in between. This CDR3 is built from 12 residues. Germline CDR1 reads SGHTA; CDR2 reads FQGNSA. In nucleotides, the CDR3 is TGTGCCAGCAGCATACAGGGAAATGAAGCTTTCTTT. Its translation: CASSIQGNEAFF.

The rearrangement joins TRBV7-2 to TRBJ1-2, with a tentative D call TRBD1 (6 bases). The length of the CDR3 is 13 residues. The germline V gene encodes CDR1 SGHTA and CDR2 FQGNSA. Deletions cut 5 bases from V and 7 bases from J, with 14 bases between. The CDR3 DNA sequence: TGTGCCAGCAGCCTGGCGGCAGGGGCTGGCTACACCTTC. It is translated as CASSLAAGAGYTF.

The sample holds a few counts of this clone. This chain uses TRBV6-2 or TRBV6-3 with TRBJ2-1; 8 positions agree with TRBD1. CDR1 MNHEY and CDR2 SVGEGT come from the germline V gene. The CDR3 contains 18 residues. J was trimmed by 4 bases and V by 1 base; bases with no gene match: 12. The CDR3 DNA sequence: TGTGCCAGCAGTTACTTAAGGACAGGGTCAAGGGAATACAATGAGCAGTTCTTC. The encoded protein is CASSYLRTGSREYNEQFF.

The chain carries TRBV6-1 and TRBJ2-1; the match to TRBD2 covers 12 bases. After removal of 4 bases from V and 7 bases from J, the junction contained 8 bases not matched to a gene. The CDR3 has 16 residues. Germline-derived CDR1 and CDR2 are MNHNS and SASEGT. CDR3 sequence: CASSGGTSGWDNEQFF. In DNA form, the CDR3 reads TGTGCCAGCAGTGGTGGGACTAGCGGGTGGGATAATGAGCAGTTCTTC.

This clone appeared once. The V and J genes are TRBV29-1 and TRBJ2-7; 10 bases match TRBD1. V shed 7 bases and J 2 bases; nucleotides not matched to a gene: 5. Germline V lookup: CDR1 SQVTM, CDR2 ANQGSEA. The CDR3 is made up of 13 amino acids. The CDR3 DNA reads TGCAGCGGTTCCGGGACAGGGGCCTACGAGCAGTACTTC. It specifies CSGSGTGAYEQYF.

The rearrangement joins TRBV11-2 to TRBJ2-3; 8 bases fit TRBD2. The V and J ends lost 3 bases and 4 bases, in that order; junction bases with no gene match: 3. CDR3 length equals 14 residues. Germline values: CDR1 SGHAT, CDR2 FQNNGV. The CDR3 DNA reads TGTGCCAGCAGCTTTAGCGGGGTTGCAGATACGCAGTATTTT. It yields the protein CASSFSGVADTQYF. The whole variable domain, filled in from reference TRBV11-2 and TRBJ2-3, reads EAGVAQSPRYKIIEKRQSVAFWCNPISGHATLYWYQQILGQGPKLLIQFQNNGVVDDSQLPKDRFSAERLKGVDSTLKIQPAKLEDSAVYLCASSFSGVADTQYFGPGTRLTVL.

The chain has TRBV15 and TRBJ1-4; D is ambiguous. From germline, CDR1 is LNHNV and CDR2 YYDKDF (reference sequence). V was cut by 3 bases and J by 5 bases, with 7 bases left in between. This CDR3 has 13 amino acids. The CDR3 sequence: CATSRRSNEKLFF. In nucleotides, the CDR3 is TGTGCCACCAGCAGGAGATCCAATGAAAAACTGTTTTTT.

This clone was counted a few times. The chain has TRBV6-6 and TRBJ1-5; 7 bases are shared with TRBD1. The germline V gene encodes CDR1 MNHNY and CDR2 SVGAGI (reference sequence). V gave up 6 bases and J gave up 0 bases; unmatched junction bases: 8. CDR3 length: 16 amino acids. CDR3 coding DNA: TGTGCCAGCAGCCAGAAAAGACAGGGTAGCAATCAGCCCCAGCATTTT. Residues: CASSQKRQGSNQPQHF.

The CDR3 nucleotides read TGTGCCAGCAGCCCGCAACTACAGGGGTTGCCCTACAATGAGCAGTTCTTC. It codes for CASSPQLQGLPYNEQFF. The chain combines TRBV9 with TRBJ2-1; 7 bases align to TRBD1. This CDR3 is built from 17 residues. The germline V gene encodes CDR1 SGDLS and CDR2 YYNGEE. With 4 bases clipped from V and 2 bases from J, the junction kept 12 bases outside the gene matches. Drawing the rest from reference TRBV9 and TRBJ2-1, the complete variable domain is DSGVTQTPKHLITATGQRVTLRCSPRSGDLSVYWYQQSLDQGLQFLIQYYNGEERAKGNILERFSAQQFPDLHSELNLSSLELGDSALYFCASSPQLQGLPYNEQFFGPGTRLTVL.

V and J are TRBV15 and TRBJ1-2; no firm D call. The CDR3 runs 14 residues. Per germline, CDR1 LNHNV and CDR2 YYDKDF (reference sequence). Between the trimmed V and J ends, which lost 5 bases and 6 bases, there was a span of 16 bases. The CDR3 region has the DNA TGTGCCACCAGCCGCGCGTGGGAGTCTAATGGCTACACCTTC. This translates into CATSRAWESNGYTF. Variable domain in full (rest from reference TRBV15 and TRBJ1-2): DAMVIQNPRYQVTQFGKPVTLSCSQTLNHNVMYWYQQKSSQAPKLLFHYYDKDFNNEADTPDNFQSRRPNTSFCFLDIRSPGLGDTAMYLCATSRAWESNGYTFGSGTRLTVV.

The J gene is TRBJ2-3, the V gene TRBV27; TRBD2 matches 9 bases. V lost 6 bases and J lost 2; bases outside the gene matches: 12. The CDR3 runs 17 residues. Per the germline V gene, CDR1 is MNHEY and CDR2 is SMNVEV (reference sequence). The CDR3 sequence is CASRNFPGTSLTDTQYF. CDR3 nucleotides: TGTGCCAGCAGGAATTTCCCCGGGACTAGCCTCACAGATACGCAGTATTTT.

This chain connects TRBV4-1 to TRBJ2-3; 16 bases are shared with TRBD2. CDR1 is MGHRA and CDR2 is YSYEKL in the germline V gene. V shed 4 bases and J 5 bases; nucleotides not matched to a gene: 9. The CDR3 sequence is 18 residues long. CDR3 DNA sequence: TGCGCCAGCAGCCTGGGACTAGCGGGGGGGCCTAGTGTAGATACGCAGTATTTT. Translated, it gives CASSLGLAGGPSVDTQYF.

V gene TRBV7-3 combines with J gene TRBJ2-3; 7 bases agree with TRBD2. With 2 bases clipped from V and 0 bases from J, the junction kept 5 bases outside the gene matches. The CDR3 has 16 amino acids. Germline values: CDR1 SGHTA, CDR2 FQGTGA. DNA of the CDR3: TGTGCCAGCAGCTTATATGGGGGGGTGAGCACAGATACGCAGTATTTT. It translates to CASSLYGGVSTDTQYF.

The chain is built from TRBV6-1 and TRBJ1-1, with TRBD1 identical over 9 bases. Trimming cost V 3 bases and J 4 bases; bases outside gene matches: 12. Germline values: CDR1 MNHNS, CDR2 SASEGT. The CDR3 is 17 amino acids. The CDR3: CASSEKESGTGSTEAFF. CDR3 in DNA: TGTGCCAGCAGTGAGAAGGAGTCGGGGACAGGGAGCACTGAAGCTTTCTTT.

V usage is TRBV7-2 and J usage is TRBJ2-7; TRBD2 aligns across 10 bases. V shed 4 bases, J shed 6 bases, and the junction held 6 bases outside the gene matches. The CDR3 runs to 14 residues. In germline, CDR1 is SGHTA, CDR2 FQGNSA. The CDR3 DNA is TGTGCCAGCAGCTCCCCTGGACTAGCGGCCGAGCAGTACTTC. This codes for CASSSPGLAAEQYF.

This chain links TRBV4-2 with TRBJ2-6; no definite D call. CDR1 is LGHNA, CDR2 YNFKEQ, per germline. Trimming cost V 2 bases and J 0 bases, with 11 bases left between them. There are 17 residues in the CDR3. Here the CDR3 reads CASSQTFLASGANVLTF. CDR3 in DNA: TGTGCCAGCAGCCAAACTTTCTTAGCCTCTGGGGCCAACGTCCTGACTTTC.